The 5 T cell receptor beta chains in this list originate from one sample, sequenced in a study of blood T cells in healthy people across ages. The second PCR ran roughly 7 to 12 cycles with a sample-barcoded 5' primer and J-beta primers. TCRdb reprocessed the 5' RACE reads with MiXCR, giving one entry per CDR3 protein. The sample yields around 870,000 distinct CDR3 sequences, under 30% seen once. The source material was blood. Receptor source: an elderly woman in good health.

This clonotype was seen repeatedly, ten times or more. The DNA of the CDR3 is TGTGCCAGCAGTCCGCACGACAGGGCGGGAAACATTCAGTACTTC. It codes for CASSPHDRAGNIQYF. V gene TRBV28 combines with J gene TRBJ2-4; 7 bases fit TRBD1. The germline V gene has CDR1 MDHEN and CDR2 SYDVKM. The ends lost 5 bases at V and 6 bases at J; junction bases unmatched: 10. The CDR3 sequence is 15 residues long.

The chain employs TRBV12-1 and TRBJ2-1; the table calls TRBD1, which could not be checked here. TRBV12-1 is a pseudogene. This CDR3 has 15 amino acids. The CDR3: CASIAVWGSDNEQFF. The CDR3 coding sequence is TGTGCCAGCATCGCGGTGTGGGGGTCGGACAATGAGCAGTTCTTC.

This clonotype was seen ten or more times. CDR3 bases: TGCGCCAGCAGCCAAGCGGAGCGGGGGGACACAGATACGCAGTATTTT. Its translation is CASSQAERGDTDTQYF. The rearrangement joins TRBV4-3 to TRBJ2-3; 9 bases match TRBD2. In germline, CDR1 is LGHNA, CDR2 YSLEER. The CDR3 totals 16 residues. V shed 1 base, J shed 2 bases, and the junction held 4 bases outside the gene matches.

This clonotype was counted a few times. The rearrangement joins TRBV20-1 to TRBJ1-5; TRBD1 aligns across 10 bases. The V gene's germline CDR1 is DFQATT and CDR2 SNEGSKA (reference sequence). V dropped 6 bases and J dropped 2; count of bases not matched to a gene: 7. The CDR3 spans 15 residues. CDR3 sequence reads: CSAPETGGGNQPQHF. CDR3 in DNA: TGCAGTGCCCCCGAGACAGGGGGCGGCAATCAGCCCCAGCATTTT.

This clonotype was observed at least ten times. This chain uses TRBV12-3 or TRBV12-4 with TRBJ1-2; TRBD1 agrees at 9 bases. With V trimmed by 4 bases and J by 5 bases, 5 bases remained unmatched. The length of the CDR3 is 14 residues. CDR3 protein: CASSSQGAGYGYTF. CDR3 nucleotide sequence: TGTGCCAGCAGTTCACAGGGGGCTGGGTATGGCTACACCTTC.